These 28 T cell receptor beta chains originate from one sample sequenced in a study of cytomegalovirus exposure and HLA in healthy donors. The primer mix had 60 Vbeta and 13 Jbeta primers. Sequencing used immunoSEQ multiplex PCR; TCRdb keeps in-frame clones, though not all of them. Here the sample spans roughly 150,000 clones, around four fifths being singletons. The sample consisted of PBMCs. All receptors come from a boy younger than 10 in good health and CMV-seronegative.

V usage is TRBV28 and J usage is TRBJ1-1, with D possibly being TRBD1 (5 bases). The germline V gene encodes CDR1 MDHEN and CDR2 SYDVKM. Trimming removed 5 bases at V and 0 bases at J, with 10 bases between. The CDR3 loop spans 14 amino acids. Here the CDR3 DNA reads TGTGCCAGCAGTGCGCCCAGGGTGAACACTGAAGCTTTCTTT. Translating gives CASSAPRVNTEAFF.

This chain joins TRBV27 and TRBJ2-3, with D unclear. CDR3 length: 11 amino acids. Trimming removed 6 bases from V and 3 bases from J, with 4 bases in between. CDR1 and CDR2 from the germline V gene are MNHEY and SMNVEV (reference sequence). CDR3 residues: CASSLTDTQYF. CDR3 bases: TGTGCCAGCAGCCTTACAGATACGCAGTATTTT.

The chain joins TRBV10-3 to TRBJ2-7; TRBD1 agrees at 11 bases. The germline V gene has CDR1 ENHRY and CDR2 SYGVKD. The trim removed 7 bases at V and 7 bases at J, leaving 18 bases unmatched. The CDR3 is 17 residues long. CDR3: CAITSNSGQGASTEQYF. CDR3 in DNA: TGTGCCATCACCTCGAATTCAGGACAGGGGGCGTCCACAGAGCAGTACTTC.

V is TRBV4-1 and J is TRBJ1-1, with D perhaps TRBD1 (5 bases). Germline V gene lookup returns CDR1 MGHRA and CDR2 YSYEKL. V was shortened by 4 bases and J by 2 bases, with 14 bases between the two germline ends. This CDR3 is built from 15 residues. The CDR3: CASSPLGQGNTEAFF. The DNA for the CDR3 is TGCGCCAGCAGCCCACTGGGGCAGGGAAACACTGAAGCTTTCTTT.

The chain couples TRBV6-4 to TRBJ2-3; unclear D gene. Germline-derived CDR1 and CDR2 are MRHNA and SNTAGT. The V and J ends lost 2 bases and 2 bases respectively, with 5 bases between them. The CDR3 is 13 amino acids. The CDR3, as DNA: TGTGCCAGCAGTGACGGCCTCACAGATACGCAGTATTTT. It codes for CASSDGLTDTQYF.

The CDR3 is CASRLKGARSDGYTF. In nucleotides, the CDR3 is TGTGCCAGCAGACTAAAGGGGGCTCGGTCGGATGGCTACACCTTC. The chain carries TRBV28 and TRBJ1-2; 7 bases fit TRBD1. V lost 6 bases and J lost 6; bases outside the gene matches: 13. The CDR3 consists of 15 residues. Germline V lookup: CDR1 MDHEN, CDR2 SYDVKM.

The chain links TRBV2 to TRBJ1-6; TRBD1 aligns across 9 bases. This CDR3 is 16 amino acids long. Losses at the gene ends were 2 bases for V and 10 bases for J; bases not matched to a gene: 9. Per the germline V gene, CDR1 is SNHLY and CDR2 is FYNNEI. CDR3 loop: CASSEYSGTGFSPLHF. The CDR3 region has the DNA TGTGCCAGCAGTGAATATTCTGGGACAGGGTTCTCACCCCTCCACTTT.

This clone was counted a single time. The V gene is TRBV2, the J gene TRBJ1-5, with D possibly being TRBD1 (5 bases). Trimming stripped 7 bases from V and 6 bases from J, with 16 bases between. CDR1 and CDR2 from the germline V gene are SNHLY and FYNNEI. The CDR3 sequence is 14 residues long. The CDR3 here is CASKQALGLQPQHF. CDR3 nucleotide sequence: TGTGCCAGCAAACAGGCATTGGGGCTTCAGCCCCAGCATTTT.

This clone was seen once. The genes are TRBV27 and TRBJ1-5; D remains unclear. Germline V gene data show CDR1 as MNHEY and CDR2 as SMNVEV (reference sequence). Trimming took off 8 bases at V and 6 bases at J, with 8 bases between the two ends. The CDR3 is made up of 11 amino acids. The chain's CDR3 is CASGLGQPQHF. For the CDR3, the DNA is TGTGCCAGCGGGCTCGGTCAGCCCCAGCATTTT.

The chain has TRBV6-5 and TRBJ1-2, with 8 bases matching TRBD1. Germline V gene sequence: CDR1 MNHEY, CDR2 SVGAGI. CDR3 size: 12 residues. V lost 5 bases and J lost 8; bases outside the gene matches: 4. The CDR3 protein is CASSNDRGGYTF. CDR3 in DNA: TGTGCCAGCAGTAACGACAGGGGAGGCTACACCTTC.

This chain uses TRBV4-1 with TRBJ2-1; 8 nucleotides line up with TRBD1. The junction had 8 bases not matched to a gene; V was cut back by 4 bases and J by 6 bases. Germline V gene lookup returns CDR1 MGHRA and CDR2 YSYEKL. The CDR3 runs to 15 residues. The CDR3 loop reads CASSPRGTGSNEQFF. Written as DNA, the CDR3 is TGCGCCAGCAGCCCTCGGGGGACAGGTAGCAATGAGCAGTTCTTC.

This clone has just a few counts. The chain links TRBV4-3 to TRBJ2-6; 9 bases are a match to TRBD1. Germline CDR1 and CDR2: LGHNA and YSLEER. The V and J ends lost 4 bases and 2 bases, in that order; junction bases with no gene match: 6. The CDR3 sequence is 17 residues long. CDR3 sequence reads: CASSPQGALTGANVLTF. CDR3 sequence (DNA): TGCGCCAGCAGCCCACAGGGGGCGCTTACTGGGGCCAACGTCCTGACTTTC.

The CDR3 nucleotides are TGTGCCAGCAGTTTCGCCCAGCGGGAGGCCTGGGTGACCTACGAGCAGTACTTC. Translated: CASSFAQREAWVTYEQYF. V is TRBV28 and J is TRBJ2-5; 9 bases align to TRBD2. The J call may be in error: the DNA end matches TRBJ2-7 better. The CDR3 spans 18 residues. CDR1 and CDR2 (germline): MDHEN, SYDVKM.

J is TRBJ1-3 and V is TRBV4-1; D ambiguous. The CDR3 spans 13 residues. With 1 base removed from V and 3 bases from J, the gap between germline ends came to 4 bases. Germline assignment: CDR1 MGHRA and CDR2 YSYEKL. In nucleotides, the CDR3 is TGCGCCAGCAGCCAAGCTCGTGGAAACACCATATATTTT. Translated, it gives CASSQARGNTIYF.

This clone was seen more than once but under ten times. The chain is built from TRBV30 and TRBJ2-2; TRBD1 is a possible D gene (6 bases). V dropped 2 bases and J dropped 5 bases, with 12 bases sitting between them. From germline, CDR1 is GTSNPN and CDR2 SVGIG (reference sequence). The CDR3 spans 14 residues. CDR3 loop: CAWSSRGWTGELFF. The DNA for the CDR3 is TGTGCCTGGAGTAGCAGGGGATGGACCGGGGAGCTGTTTTTT. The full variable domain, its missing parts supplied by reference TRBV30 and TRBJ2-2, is SQTIHQWPATLVQPVGSPLSLECTVEGTSNPNLYWYRQAAGRGLQLLFYSVGIGQISSEVPQNLSASRPQDRQFILSSKKLLLSDSGFYLCAWSSRGWTGELFFGEGSRLTVL.

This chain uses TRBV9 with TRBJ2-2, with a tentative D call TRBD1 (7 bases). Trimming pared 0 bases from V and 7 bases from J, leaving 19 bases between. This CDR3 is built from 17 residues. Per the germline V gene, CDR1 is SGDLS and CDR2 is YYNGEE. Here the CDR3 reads CASSVDARQGGIGELFF. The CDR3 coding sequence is TGTGCCAGCAGCGTAGATGCCCGGCAGGGGGGAATCGGGGAGCTGTTTTTT. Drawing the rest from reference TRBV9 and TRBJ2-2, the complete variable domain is DSGVTQTPKHLITATGQRVTLRCSPRSGDLSVYWYQQSLDQGLQFLIQYYNGEERAKGNILERFSAQQFPDLHSELNLSSLELGDSALYFCASSVDARQGGIGELFFGEGSRLTVL.

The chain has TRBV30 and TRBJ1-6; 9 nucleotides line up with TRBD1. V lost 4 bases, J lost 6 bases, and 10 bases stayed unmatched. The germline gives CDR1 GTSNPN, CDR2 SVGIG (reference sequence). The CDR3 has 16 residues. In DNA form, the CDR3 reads TGTGCCTGGAATCCGGGACAGGGTAATGGTAATTCACCCCTCCACTTT. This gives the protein CAWNPGQGNGNSPLHF.

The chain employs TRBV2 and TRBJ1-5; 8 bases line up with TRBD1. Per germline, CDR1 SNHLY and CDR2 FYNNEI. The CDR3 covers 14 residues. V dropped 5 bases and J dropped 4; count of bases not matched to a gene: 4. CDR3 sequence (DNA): TGTGCCAGCAGTCAGACAGGGGAAAATCAGCCCCAGCATTTT. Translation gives CASSQTGENQPQHF.

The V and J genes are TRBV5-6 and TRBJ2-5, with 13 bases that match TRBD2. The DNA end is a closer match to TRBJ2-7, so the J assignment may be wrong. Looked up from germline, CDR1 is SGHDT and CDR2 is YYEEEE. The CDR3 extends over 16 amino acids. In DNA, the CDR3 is TGTGCCAGCACCGGGACTAGCGGGACCGTCTCCTACGAGCAGTACTTC. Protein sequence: CASTGTSGTVSYEQYF.

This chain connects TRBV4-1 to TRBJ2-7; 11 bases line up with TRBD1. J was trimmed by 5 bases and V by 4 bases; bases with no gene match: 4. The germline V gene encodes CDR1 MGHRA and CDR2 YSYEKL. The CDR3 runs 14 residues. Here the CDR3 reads CASSRPGQGDEQYF. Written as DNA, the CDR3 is TGCGCCAGCAGCCGTCCGGGACAGGGGGACGAGCAGTACTTC.

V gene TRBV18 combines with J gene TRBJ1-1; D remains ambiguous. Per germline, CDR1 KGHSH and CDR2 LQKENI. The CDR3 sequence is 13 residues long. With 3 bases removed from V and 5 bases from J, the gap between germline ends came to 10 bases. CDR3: CASSPLGGTEAFF. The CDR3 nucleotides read TGTGCCAGCTCACCTTTGGGAGGGACTGAAGCTTTCTTT.

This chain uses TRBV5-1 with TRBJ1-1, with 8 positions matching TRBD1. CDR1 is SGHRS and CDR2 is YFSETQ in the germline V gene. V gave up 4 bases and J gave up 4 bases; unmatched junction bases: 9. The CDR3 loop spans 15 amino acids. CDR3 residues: CASSTPTGVGTEAFF. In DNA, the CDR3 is TGCGCCAGCAGCACCCCGACAGGGGTTGGCACTGAAGCTTTCTTT.

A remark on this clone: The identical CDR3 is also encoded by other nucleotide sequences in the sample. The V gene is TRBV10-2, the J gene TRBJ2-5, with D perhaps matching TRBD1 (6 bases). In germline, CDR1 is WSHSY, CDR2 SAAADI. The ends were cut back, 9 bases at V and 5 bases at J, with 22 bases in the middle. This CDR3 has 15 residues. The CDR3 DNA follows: TGCGCCAGTTGGCTACAGGGCCCTCCGGGGGAGACCCAGTACTTC. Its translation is CASWLQGPPGETQYF.

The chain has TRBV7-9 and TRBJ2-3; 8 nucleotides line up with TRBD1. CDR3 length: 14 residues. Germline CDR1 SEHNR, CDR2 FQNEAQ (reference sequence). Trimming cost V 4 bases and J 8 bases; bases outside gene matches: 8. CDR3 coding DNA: TGTGCCAGCAGCTCGGGACAGGCCTTTGGTACGCAGTATTTT. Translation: CASSSGQAFGTQYF.

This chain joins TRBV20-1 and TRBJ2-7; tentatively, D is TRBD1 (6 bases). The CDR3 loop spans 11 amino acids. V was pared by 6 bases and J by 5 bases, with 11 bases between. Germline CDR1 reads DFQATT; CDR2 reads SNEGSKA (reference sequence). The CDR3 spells CSATHRDEQYF. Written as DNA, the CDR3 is TGCAGTGCGACACACAGGGACGAGCAGTACTTC.

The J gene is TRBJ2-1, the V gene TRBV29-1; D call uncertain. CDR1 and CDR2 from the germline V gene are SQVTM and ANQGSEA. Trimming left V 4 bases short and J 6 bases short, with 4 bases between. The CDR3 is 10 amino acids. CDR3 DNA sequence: TGCAGCGTTGCTGTCAATGAGCAGTTCTTC. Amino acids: CSVAVNEQFF.

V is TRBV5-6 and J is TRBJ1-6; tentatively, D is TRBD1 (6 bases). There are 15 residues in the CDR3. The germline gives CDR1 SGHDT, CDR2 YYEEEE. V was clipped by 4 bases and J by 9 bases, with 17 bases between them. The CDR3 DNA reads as TGTGCCAGCAGCCGCTGGGCGGGGGCCGGTTCACCCCTCCACTTT. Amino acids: CASSRWAGAGSPLHF.

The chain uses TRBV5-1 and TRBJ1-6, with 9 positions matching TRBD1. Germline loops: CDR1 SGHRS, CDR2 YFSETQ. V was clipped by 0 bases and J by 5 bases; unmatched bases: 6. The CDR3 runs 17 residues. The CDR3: CASSLVQGAEDNSPLHF. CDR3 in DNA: TGCGCCAGCAGCTTGGTACAGGGGGCGGAGGATAATTCACCCCTCCACTTT.